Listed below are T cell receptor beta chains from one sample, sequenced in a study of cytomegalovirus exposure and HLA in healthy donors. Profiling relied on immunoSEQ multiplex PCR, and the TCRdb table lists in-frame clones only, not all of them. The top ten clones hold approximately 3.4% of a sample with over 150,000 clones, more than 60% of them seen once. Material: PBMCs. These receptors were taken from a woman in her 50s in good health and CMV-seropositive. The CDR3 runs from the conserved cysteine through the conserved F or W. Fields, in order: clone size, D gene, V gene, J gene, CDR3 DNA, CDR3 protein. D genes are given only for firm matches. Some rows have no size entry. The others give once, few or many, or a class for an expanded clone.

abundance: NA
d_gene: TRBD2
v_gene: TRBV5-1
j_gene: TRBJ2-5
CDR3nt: TGCGCCAGCAGCTTGGCCAGCGGGGGGGCCTTAAGGGTATCTGAGACCCAGTACTTC
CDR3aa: CASSLASGGALRVSETQYF

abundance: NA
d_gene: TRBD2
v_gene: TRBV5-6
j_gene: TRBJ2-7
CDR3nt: TGTGCCAGCAGCTTGGCTAGCGGGGGCTACGAGCAGTACTTC
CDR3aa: CASSLASGGYEQYF

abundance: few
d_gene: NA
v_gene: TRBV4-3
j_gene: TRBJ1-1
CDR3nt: TGCGCCAGCAGCCAGGGACACTCAGCGGGAATGAACACTGAAGCTTTCTTT
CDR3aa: CASSQGHSAGMNTEAFF

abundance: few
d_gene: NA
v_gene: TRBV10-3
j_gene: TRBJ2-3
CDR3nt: TGTGCCACCAGTTTTCTTAGCGCCTCTAGCACAGATACGCAGTATTTT
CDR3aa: CATSFLSASSTDTQYF

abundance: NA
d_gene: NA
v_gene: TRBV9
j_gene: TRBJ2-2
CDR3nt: TGTGCCAGCAGCCCACAGGGTATCGGTGCGACCGGGGAGCTGTTTTTT
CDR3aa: CASSPQGIGATGELFF

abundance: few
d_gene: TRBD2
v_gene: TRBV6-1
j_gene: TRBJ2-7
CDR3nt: TGTGCCAGCAGTGCGGAGCGGGGGATGGACGAGCAGTACTTC
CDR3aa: CASSAERGMDEQYF

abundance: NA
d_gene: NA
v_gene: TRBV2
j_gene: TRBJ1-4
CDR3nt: TGTGCCAGCAGTGAACGAGGCGTTAATGAAAAACTGTTTTTT
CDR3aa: CASSERGVNEKLFF

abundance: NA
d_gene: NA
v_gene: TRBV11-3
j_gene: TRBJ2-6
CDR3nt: TGTGCCAGCAGCTTAGCTGTCTCTGGGGCCAACGGCCTGACTTTC
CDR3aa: CASSLAVSGANGLTF

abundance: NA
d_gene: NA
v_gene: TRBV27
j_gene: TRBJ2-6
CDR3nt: TGTGCCAGCAGTTTATCGACAGGGAGGACTGGGGCCAACGTCCTGACTTTC
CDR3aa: CASSLSTGRTGANVLTF

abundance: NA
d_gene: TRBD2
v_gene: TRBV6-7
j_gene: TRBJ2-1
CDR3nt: TGTGCCAGCAGTTACTCGAGGTGCGTGCGGGGGGCCAATGAGCAGTTCTTC
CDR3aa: CASSYSRCVRGANEQFF

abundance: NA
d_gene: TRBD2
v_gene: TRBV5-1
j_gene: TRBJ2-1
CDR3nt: TGCGCCAGCAGCTTGGTAGGGCGGGAGCCTTACAATGAGCAGTTCTTC
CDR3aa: CASSLVGREPYNEQFF

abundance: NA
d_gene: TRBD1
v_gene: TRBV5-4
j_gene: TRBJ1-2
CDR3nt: TGTGCCAGCTTCGGACAGGGGACCTATGGCTACACCTTC
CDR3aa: CASFGQGTYGYTF

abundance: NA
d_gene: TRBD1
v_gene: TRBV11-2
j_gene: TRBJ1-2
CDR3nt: TGTGCCAGCAGCTCTCTAGCGGGGACAGGGGGGGGCTACACCTTC
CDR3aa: CASSSLAGTGGGYTF

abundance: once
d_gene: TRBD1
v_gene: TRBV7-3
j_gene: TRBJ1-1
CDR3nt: TGTGCCAGCAGCTTAGGAGGACAGGGCCGGAGCACTGAAGCTTTCTTT
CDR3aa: CASSLGGQGRSTEAFF

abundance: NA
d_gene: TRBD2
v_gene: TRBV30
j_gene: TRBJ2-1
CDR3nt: TGTGCCTGGAGGCTAGCGGGAGTAGGTGGGTTCTTC
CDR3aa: CAWRLAGVGGFF

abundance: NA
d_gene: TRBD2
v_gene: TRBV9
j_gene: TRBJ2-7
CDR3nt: TGTGCCAGCAGCGTATACCCCTCTCCGGGGGGAGAGCAGTACTTC
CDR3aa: CASSVYPSPGGEQYF

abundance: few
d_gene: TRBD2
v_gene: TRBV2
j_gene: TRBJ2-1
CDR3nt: TGTGCCAGCAGTGATACCGTAGCGGGGGCCAGTGAGCAGTTCTTC
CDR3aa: CASSDTVAGASEQFF

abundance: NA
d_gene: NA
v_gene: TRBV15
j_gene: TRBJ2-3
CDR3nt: TGTGCCACCAGCAGAGATTTGGGTAGCGGCACAGATACGCAGTATTTT
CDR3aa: CATSRDLGSGTDTQYF

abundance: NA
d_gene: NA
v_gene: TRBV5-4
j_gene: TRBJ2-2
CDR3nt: TGTGCCAGCAGCCCTATTGATGAGCGGAACACCGGGGAGCTGTTTTTT
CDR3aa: CASSPIDERNTGELFF

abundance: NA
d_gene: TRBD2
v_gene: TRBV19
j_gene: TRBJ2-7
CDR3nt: TGTGCCAGTAGTCTCTCTTCCGGGACTAGCGGCTCCTACGAGCAGTACTTC
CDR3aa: CASSLSSGTSGSYEQYF

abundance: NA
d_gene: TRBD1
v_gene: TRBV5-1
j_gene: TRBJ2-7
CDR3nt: TGCGCCAGCAGCTCGGGCGACAGGGACTACGAGCAGTACTTC
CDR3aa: CASSSGDRDYEQYF

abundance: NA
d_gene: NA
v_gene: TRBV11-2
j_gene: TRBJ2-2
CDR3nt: TGTGCCAGCAGCTTAACAGGAGGGTATACCGGGGAGCTGTTTTTT
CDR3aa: CASSLTGGYTGELFF

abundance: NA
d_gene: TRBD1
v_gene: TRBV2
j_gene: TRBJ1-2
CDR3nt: TGTGCCAGCAGTGCGCGACAGGGGGACGGTGGTGGCTACACCTTC
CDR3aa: CASSARQGDGGGYTF

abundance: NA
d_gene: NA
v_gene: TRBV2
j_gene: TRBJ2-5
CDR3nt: TGTGCCAGCAGTGTCGAAGAGACCCAGTACTTC
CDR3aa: CASSVEETQYF

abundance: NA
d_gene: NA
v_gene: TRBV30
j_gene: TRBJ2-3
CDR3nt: TGTGCCTGGACCCCCGCCTACGGAGATACGCAGTATTTT
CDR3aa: CAWTPAYGDTQYF

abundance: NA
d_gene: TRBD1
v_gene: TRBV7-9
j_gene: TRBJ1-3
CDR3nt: TGTGCCAGCAGCTTCGGACAGGGAATCTCTGGAAACACCATATATTTT
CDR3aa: CASSFGQGISGNTIYF

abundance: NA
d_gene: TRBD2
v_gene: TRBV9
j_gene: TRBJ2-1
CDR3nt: TGTGCCAGCAGCGTAAGGGCTAGCGGGAGAGGGAGCTCCTACAATGAGCAGTTCTTC
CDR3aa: CASSVRASGRGSSYNEQFF

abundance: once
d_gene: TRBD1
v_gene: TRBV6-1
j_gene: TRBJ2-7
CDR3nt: TGTGCCAGCAGCCAGGGACAGGGGACCTACGAGCAGTACTTC
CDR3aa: CASSQGQGTYEQYF

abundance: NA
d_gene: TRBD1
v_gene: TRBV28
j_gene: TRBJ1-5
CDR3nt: TGTGCCAGCAGTTCCGGGACAGCTAATCAGCCCCAGCATTTT
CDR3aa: CASSSGTANQPQHF

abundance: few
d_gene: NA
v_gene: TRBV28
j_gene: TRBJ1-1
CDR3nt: TGTGCCAGCAGTTTGTTATCAGGTCCTGAAGCTTTCTTT
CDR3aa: CASSLLSGPEAFF

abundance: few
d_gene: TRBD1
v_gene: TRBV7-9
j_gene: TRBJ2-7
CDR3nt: TGTGCCAGCAGCTCACAGGGGGGTGACGAGCAGTACTTC
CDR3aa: CASSSQGGDEQYF

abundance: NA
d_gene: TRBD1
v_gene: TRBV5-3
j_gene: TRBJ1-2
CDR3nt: TGTGCCAGAAGCCAGTACAGGGGGCTCTGCTATGGCTACACCTTC
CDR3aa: CARSQYRGLCYGYTF

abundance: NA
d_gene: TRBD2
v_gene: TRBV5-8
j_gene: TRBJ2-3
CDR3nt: TGTGCCAGCAGCTTGGCCGCGGGAGAAGGTCCAGATACGCAGTATTTT
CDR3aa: CASSLAAGEGPDTQYF

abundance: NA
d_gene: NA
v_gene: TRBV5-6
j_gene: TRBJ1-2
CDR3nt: TGTGCCAGCACCCGGGGGGGGGCCGGTAACTATGGCTACACCTTC
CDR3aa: CASTRGGAGNYGYTF

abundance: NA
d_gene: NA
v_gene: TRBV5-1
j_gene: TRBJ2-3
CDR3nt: TGCGCCAGCAGCTTGGTTCCGCCAGGGCCCACAGATACGCAGTATTTT
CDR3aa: CASSLVPPGPTDTQYF

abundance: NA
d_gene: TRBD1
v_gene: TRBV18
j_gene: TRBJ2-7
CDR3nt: TGTGCCAGCTCACCACCGACGGGACAGGTCTACGAGCAGTACTTC
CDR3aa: CASSPPTGQVYEQYF

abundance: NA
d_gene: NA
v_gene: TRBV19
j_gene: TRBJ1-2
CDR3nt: TGTGCCAGTAGACCAGGAGGGCGCTATGGCTACACCTTC
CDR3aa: CASRPGGRYGYTF

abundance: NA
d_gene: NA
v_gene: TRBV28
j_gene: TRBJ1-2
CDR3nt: TGTGCCAGCAGTGGTGGGGGGGGCTTCAACTATGGCTACACCTTC
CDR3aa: CASSGGGGFNYGYTF

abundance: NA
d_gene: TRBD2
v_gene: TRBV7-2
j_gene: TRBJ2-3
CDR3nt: TGTGCCAGCAGCTTTTGGGCGGGGGGGTTCGCAGATACGCAGTATTTT
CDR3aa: CASSFWAGGFADTQYF

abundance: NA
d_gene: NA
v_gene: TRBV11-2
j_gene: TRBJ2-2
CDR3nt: TGTGCCAGCAGCCTCCCCTCCACTACGACGGGAACCGGGGAGCTGTTTTTT
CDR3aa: CASSLPSTTTGTGELFF

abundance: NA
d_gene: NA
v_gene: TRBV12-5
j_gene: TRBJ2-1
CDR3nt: TGTGCTAGTGGTTTGGTAAATTCATTCCACAATGAGCAGTTCTTC
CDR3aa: CASGLVNSFHNEQFF

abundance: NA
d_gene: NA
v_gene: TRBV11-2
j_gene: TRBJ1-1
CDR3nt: TGTGCCAGCAGTTCCATCCGAGGGAACACTGAAGCTTTCTTT
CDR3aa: CASSSIRGNTEAFF

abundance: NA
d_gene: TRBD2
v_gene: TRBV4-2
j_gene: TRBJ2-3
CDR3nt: TGTGCCAGCAGCCAAGTCCCAGCGGGAGGTCCAGATACGCAGTATTTT
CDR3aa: CASSQVPAGGPDTQYF

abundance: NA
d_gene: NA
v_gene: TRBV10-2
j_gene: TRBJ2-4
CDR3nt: TGCGCCAGCAGGGCAAGAGGCGAAAACATTCAGTACTTC
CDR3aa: CASRARGENIQYF

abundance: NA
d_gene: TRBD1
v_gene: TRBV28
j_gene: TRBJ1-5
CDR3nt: TGTGCCAGCAGCCAACAGGGGCAGCCCCAGCATTTT
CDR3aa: CASSQQGQPQHF

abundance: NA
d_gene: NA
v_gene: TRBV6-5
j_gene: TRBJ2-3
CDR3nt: TGTGCCAGCAGTTACGGGAGTATATCGGATACGCAGTATTTT
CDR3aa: CASSYGSISDTQYF

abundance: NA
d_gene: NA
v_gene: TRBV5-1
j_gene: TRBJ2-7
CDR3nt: TGCGCCAGCAGCTTGGGGCAGGTACACGACGAGCAGTACTTC
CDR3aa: CASSLGQVHDEQYF

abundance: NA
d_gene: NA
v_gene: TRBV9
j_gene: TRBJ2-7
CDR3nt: TGTGCCAGCAGCGTAAAAGGTCTAGACTCCTACGAGCAGTACTTC
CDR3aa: CASSVKGLDSYEQYF

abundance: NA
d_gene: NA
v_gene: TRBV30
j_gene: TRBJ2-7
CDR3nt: TGTGCCTGGTCCGGCGGGGCGGGGGAGCAGTACTTC
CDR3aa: CAWSGGAGEQYF

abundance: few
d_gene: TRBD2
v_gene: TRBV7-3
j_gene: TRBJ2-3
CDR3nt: TGTGCCAGCAGCTCGTCCGGGGGGACAGATACGCAGTATTTT
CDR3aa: CASSSSGGTDTQYF